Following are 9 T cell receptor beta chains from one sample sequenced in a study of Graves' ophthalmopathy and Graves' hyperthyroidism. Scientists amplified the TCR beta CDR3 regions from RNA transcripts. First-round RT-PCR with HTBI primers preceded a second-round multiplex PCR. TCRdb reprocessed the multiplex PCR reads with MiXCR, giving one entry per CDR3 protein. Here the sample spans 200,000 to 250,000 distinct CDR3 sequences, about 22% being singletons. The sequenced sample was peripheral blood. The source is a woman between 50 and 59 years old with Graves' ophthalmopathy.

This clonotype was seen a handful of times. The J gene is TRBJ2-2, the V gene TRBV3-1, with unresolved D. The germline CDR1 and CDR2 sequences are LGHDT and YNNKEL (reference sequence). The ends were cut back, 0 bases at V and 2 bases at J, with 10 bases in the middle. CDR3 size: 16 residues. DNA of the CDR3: TGTGCCAGCAGCCAAGAGGGCGGATCTAACACCGGGGAGCTGTTTTTT. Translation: CASSQEGGSNTGELFF.

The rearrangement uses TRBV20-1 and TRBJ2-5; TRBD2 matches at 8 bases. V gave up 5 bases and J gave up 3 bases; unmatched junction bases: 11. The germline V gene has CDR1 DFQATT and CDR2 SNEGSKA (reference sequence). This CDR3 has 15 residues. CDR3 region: CSAPYLGLAEETQYF. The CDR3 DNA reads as TGCAGTGCTCCATACCTCGGACTAGCAGAAGAGACCCAGTACTTC.

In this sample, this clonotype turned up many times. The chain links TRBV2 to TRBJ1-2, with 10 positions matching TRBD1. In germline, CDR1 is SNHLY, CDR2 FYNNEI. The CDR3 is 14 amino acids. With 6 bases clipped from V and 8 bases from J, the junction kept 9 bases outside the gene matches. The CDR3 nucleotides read TGTGCCAGCAGGAATACCGGGACAGGGGCCGGCTACACCTTC. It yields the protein CASRNTGTGAGYTF.

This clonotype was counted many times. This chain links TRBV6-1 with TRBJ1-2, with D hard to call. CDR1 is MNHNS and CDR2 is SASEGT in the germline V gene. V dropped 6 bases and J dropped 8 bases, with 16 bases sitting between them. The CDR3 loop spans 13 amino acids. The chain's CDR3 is CASRSFGVKGYTF. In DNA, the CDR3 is TGTGCCAGCAGGTCGTTTGGGGTGAAGGGCTACACCTTC.

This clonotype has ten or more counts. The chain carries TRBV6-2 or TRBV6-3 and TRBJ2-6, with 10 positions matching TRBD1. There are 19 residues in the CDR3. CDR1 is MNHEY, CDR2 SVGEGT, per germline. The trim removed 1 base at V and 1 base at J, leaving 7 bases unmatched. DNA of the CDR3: TGTGCCAGCAGTTACTTCCTGGGACAGGGGCTATCTGGGGCCAACGTCCTGACTTTC. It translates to CASSYFLGQGLSGANVLTF.

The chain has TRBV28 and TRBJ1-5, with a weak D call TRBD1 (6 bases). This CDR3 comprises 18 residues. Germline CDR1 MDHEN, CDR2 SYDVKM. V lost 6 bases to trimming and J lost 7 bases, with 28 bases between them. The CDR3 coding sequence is TGTGCCAGCAGCCCCCTCAGGAGGGCCACAGGGCCTAGGCAGCCCCAGCATTTT. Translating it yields CASSPLRRATGPRQPQHF. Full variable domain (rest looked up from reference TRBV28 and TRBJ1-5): DVKVTQSSRYLVKRTGEKVFLECVQDMDHENMFWYRQDPGLGLRLIYFSYDVKMKEKGDIPEGYSVSREKKERFSLILESASTNQTSMYLCASSPLRRATGPRQPQHFGDGTRLSIL.

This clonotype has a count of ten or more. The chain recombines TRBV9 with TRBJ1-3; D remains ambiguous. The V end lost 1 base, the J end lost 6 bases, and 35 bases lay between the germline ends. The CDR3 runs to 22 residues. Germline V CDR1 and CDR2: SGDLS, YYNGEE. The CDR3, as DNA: TGTGCCAGCAGCGTACCTCGGGAGGTTGTCGAACAATCCCGCTCTGTTGCAAACACCATATATTTT. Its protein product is CASSVPREVVEQSRSVANTIYF.

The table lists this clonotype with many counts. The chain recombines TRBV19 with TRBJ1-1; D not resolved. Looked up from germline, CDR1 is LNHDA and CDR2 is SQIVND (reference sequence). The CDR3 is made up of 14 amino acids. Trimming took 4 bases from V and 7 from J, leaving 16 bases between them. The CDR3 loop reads CASSTYRRYNEAFF. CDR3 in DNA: TGTGCCAGTAGTACCTACCGACGGTACAATGAAGCTTTCTTT.

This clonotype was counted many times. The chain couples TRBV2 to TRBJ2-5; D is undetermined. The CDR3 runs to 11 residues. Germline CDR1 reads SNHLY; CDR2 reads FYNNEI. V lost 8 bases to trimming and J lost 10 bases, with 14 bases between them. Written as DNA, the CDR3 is TGTGCCAGCCTGAGCCAGAGGAGCCAGTACTTC. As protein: CASLSQRSQYF.